One sample yielded the 6 T cell receptor beta chains listed below, sequenced in a study of cytomegalovirus exposure and HLA in healthy donors. With 60 Vbeta and 13 Jbeta primers, the PCR was carried out. Profiling relied on immunoSEQ multiplex PCR, and the TCRdb table lists in-frame clones only, not all of them. Of under 150,000 clones listed, 55% to 75% are singletons. Sequenced material: PBMCs. Receptors were obtained from a human donor in good health.

The gene calls are TRBV2 and TRBJ2-7, with 7 bases that match TRBD2. CDR1 is SNHLY, CDR2 FYNNEI, per germline. Trimming cost V 1 base and J 2 bases; bases outside gene matches: 2. The CDR3 loop spans 14 amino acids. The CDR3 spells CASSEERGPYEQYF. The CDR3 coding sequence is TGTGCCAGCAGTGAAGAGCGGGGCCCCTACGAGCAGTACTTC. The full variable domain, its missing parts supplied by reference TRBV2 and TRBJ2-7, is EPEVTQTPSHQVTQMGQEVILRCVPISNHLYFYWYRQILGQKVEFLVSFYNNEISEKSEIFDDQFSVERPDGSNFTLKIRSTKLEDSAMYFCASSEERGPYEQYFGPGTRLTVT.

This clone was seen more than once but under ten times. The chain joins TRBV5-1 to TRBJ1-1; D possibly corresponds to TRBD1 (6 bases). Deletions cut 3 bases from V and 2 bases from J, with 14 bases between. Germline V gene lookup returns CDR1 SGHRS and CDR2 YFSETQ. This CDR3 is 15 amino acids long. The CDR3, as DNA: TGCGCCAGCAGCTCAACCGGGACATCCAACACTGAAGCTTTCTTT. Translation: CASSSTGTSNTEAFF.

This sequence joins TRBV9 and TRBJ2-7; D is perhaps TRBD2 (7 bases). Trimming took off 4 bases at V and 5 bases at J, with 25 bases between the two ends. CDR3 size: 17 residues. Germline V gives CDR1 SGDLS, CDR2 YYNGEE. DNA for the CDR3: TGTGCCAGCAGCCCAGGGGAGGGGCGAACCGTGAGGGACGAGCAGTACTTC. Encoded protein: CASSPGEGRTVRDEQYF.

This clone came up once. At one of its ends the junction is not consistent with the germline gene, which may arise from a read error. CDR3 coding DNA: TGTTCCAGCAGCGATCTGGGACAGGGGGGCCCTGGAAACACCATATATTTT. Translated: CSSSDLGQGGPGNTIYF. V is TRBV7-9 and J is TRBJ1-3, with 11 nucleotides matching TRBD1. The germline CDR1 and CDR2 sequences are SEHNR and FQNEAQ (reference sequence). The length of the CDR3 is 17 residues.

The chain carries TRBV7-9 and TRBJ2-5; maybe TRBD2 (7 bases). The CDR3 is made up of 14 amino acids. Germline loops: CDR1 SEHNR, CDR2 FQNEAQ (reference sequence). V shed 10 bases and J shed 5 bases, with 20 bases lying between them. In nucleotides, the CDR3 is TGTGCCACCCCAAAAACGGGGGGCGAGGAGACCCAGTACTTC. It encodes CATPKTGGEETQYF.

The chain links TRBV28 to TRBJ2-1; 10 nucleotides line up with TRBD1. The CDR3 is 16 residues long. Germline CDR1 is MDHEN and CDR2 is SYDVKM. V was pared by 5 bases and J by 4 bases, with 8 bases of the junction left unmatched. The CDR3 region has the DNA TGTGCCAGCAGTGTATTGACAGGGGGCAATTACAATGAGCAGTTCTTC. Translating gives CASSVLTGGNYNEQFF.